A few counts support the clone carrying this T cell receptor beta chain. The record originates from a study of beta chain features in type 1 diabetes. Germline V gene lookup returns CDR1 SGHRS and CDR2 YFSETQ. V lost 1 base and J lost 9; bases outside the gene matches: 5. This CDR3 has 13 residues. Every isolated RNA sample was fully reverse transcribed, so sequencing captured expressed TCRB transcripts. Some clones are missing from TCRdb's copy, which holds only in-frame ones; the method was immunoSEQ multiplex PCR. This table has 10,000 to 15,000 clones, 45% to 50% appearing once. Sequencing input: stem cell memory CD4+ T cells from blood. The TCR comes from a man younger than 30 in good health. The J gene is TRBJ2-3, the V gene TRBV5-1; TRBD2 matches at 7 bases. The CDR3 DNA sequence: TGCGCCAGCAGCTTGCCGAGCGGGGAAACGCAGTATTTT. Encoded protein: CASSLPSGETQYF.